A selection of T cell receptor beta chains follows, all from one sample in a study of T-cell memory formation after mild COVID-19. Via MiXCR, TCRdb re-called the 5' RACE reads, giving one row per CDR3 protein. The table includes around 340,000 distinct CDR3 sequences, roughly an eighth detected once. Sample: PBMCs or a T cell subset sorted from them (not recorded which). The source of these receptors is a man between 18 and 35 years old who had mild COVID-19 (a few samples of this study predate the infection). Cell type and time point are not known. Both conserved end residues are part of each CDR3. The order of the fields is D gene, clone size, J gene, V gene, CDR3 DNA, CDR3 protein. A D gene is named only where the DNA matches it firmly. Size is stated for part of the rows, as once, few or many counts, or as a class when the clone is expanded.

d_call: -; clone_size: few; j_call: TRBJ2-3; v_call: TRBV5-1; cdr3_nt: TGCGCCAGCAGCTTAGGGACCCTCACAGATACGCAGTATTTT; cdr3_aa: CASSLGTLTDTQYF
d_call: TRBD1; clone_size: many; j_call: TRBJ2-7; v_call: TRBV27; cdr3_nt: TGTGCCAGCAGTTTATGGAAGACAGGGGGCGGCGAGCAGTACTTC; cdr3_aa: CASSLWKTGGGEQYF
d_call: TRBD2; clone_size: -; j_call: TRBJ2-1; v_call: TRBV6-2/TRBV6-3; cdr3_nt: TGTGCCAGCAGTTACGGTAGCGGGGGCTCCTACAATGAGCAGTTCTTC; cdr3_aa: CASSYGSGGSYNEQFF
d_call: -; clone_size: -; j_call: TRBJ2-6; v_call: TRBV5-6; cdr3_nt: TGTGCCAGCAGAAAAGACAGCTCTGGGGCCAACGTCCTGACTTTC; cdr3_aa: CASRKDSSGANVLTF
d_call: -; clone_size: -; j_call: TRBJ1-2; v_call: TRBV6-5; cdr3_nt: TGTGCCAGCAGTCCCCGGGTGAGCGCGTTTAACTATGGCTACACCTTC; cdr3_aa: CASSPRVSAFNYGYTF
d_call: -; clone_size: -; j_call: TRBJ1-5; v_call: TRBV2; cdr3_nt: TGTGCCAGCGCGGGGCGCAATCAGCCCCAGCATTTT; cdr3_aa: CASAGRNQPQHF
d_call: -; clone_size: -; j_call: TRBJ2-2; v_call: TRBV5-1; cdr3_nt: TGCGCCAGCCGCCCCCTCGGCGGGGAGCTGTTTTTT; cdr3_aa: CASRPLGGELFF
d_call: -; clone_size: many; j_call: TRBJ2-3; v_call: TRBV10-3; cdr3_nt: TGTGCCATCAGTGAAGGAGACTTCAGCACAGATACGCAGTATTTT; cdr3_aa: CAISEGDFSTDTQYF
d_call: TRBD1; clone_size: few; j_call: TRBJ1-2; v_call: TRBV20-1; cdr3_nt: TGCATTCCGGGACAGGGGGCGTTAGGCTACACCTTC; cdr3_aa: CIPGQGALGYTF
d_call: -; clone_size: few; j_call: TRBJ2-1; v_call: TRBV5-1; cdr3_nt: TGCGCCACCGCGGGACTCACTGACAATGAGCAGTTCTTC; cdr3_aa: CATAGLTDNEQFF
d_call: TRBD1; clone_size: -; j_call: TRBJ1-6; v_call: TRBV14; cdr3_nt: TGTGCCAGCAGCCGAACTCAGGGGGCAGGATCACCCCTCCACTTT; cdr3_aa: CASSRTQGAGSPLHF
d_call: -; clone_size: many; j_call: TRBJ1-4; v_call: TRBV5-1; cdr3_nt: TGCGCCAGCAGCCAGGCCCGGGCAGTGACTAATGAAAAACTGTTTTTT; cdr3_aa: CASSQARAVTNEKLFF
d_call: -; clone_size: -; j_call: TRBJ1-1; v_call: TRBV7-3; cdr3_nt: TGTGCCAGCACCAATAGTGCTCTAGAGGGTATGAACACTGAAGCTTTCTTT; cdr3_aa: CASTNSALEGMNTEAFF
d_call: -; clone_size: many; j_call: TRBJ2-7; v_call: TRBV7-2; cdr3_nt: TGTGCCAGCAGCTTAGCCTGGGGGCGTGAGCAGTACTTC; cdr3_aa: CASSLAWGREQYF
d_call: -; clone_size: few; j_call: TRBJ2-3; v_call: TRBV20-1; cdr3_nt: TGCAGTGCTATACGAGGCTCTAGCACAGATACGCAGTATTTT; cdr3_aa: CSAIRGSSTDTQYF
d_call: TRBD2; clone_size: -; j_call: TRBJ2-1; v_call: TRBV7-6; cdr3_nt: TGTGCCAGCAGCCCCTTAGCGGGTACACCCTACAATGAGCAGTTCTTC; cdr3_aa: CASSPLAGTPYNEQFF
d_call: TRBD1; clone_size: -; j_call: TRBJ2-7; v_call: TRBV5-6; cdr3_nt: TGTGCCAGCAGCCGCGGACAGGGGGCCTTGTACTTC; cdr3_aa: CASSRGQGALYF
d_call: -; clone_size: few; j_call: TRBJ2-3; v_call: TRBV2; cdr3_nt: TGTGCCAGCAGTGATTTCGCCAGGGGAAGCACAGATACGCAGTATTTT; cdr3_aa: CASSDFARGSTDTQYF
d_call: TRBD2; clone_size: -; j_call: TRBJ2-2; v_call: TRBV6-2/TRBV6-3; cdr3_nt: TGTGCCAGCAGTTACCCGCTGAGGGGTAGCGGGGTGAACACCGGGGAGCTGTTTTTT; cdr3_aa: CASSYPLRGSGVNTGELFF
d_call: -; clone_size: few; j_call: TRBJ2-3; v_call: TRBV5-1; cdr3_nt: TGCGCCAGCAGCCTTTTAAGACCTAGCACAGATACGCAGTATTTT; cdr3_aa: CASSLLRPSTDTQYF
d_call: -; clone_size: few; j_call: TRBJ1-4; v_call: TRBV6-6; cdr3_nt: TGTGCCAGCAGGACGACGACAGGCAGAGAAAAACTGTTTTTT; cdr3_aa: CASRTTTGREKLFF
d_call: TRBD2; clone_size: many; j_call: TRBJ2-1; v_call: TRBV10-3; cdr3_nt: TGTGCCATCAGAGGGACTAGGGGAGACAATGAGCAGTTCTTC; cdr3_aa: CAIRGTRGDNEQFF
d_call: TRBD2; clone_size: many; j_call: TRBJ2-1; v_call: TRBV7-3; cdr3_nt: TGTGCCAGCAGCAAACTAGCGGGCGAGCAGTTCTTC; cdr3_aa: CASSKLAGEQFF
d_call: -; clone_size: -; j_call: TRBJ2-5; v_call: TRBV21-1; cdr3_nt: TGTGCCAGCAGCCTTTTTAGCCCAGGGGGGACGGAGGAGACCCAGTACTTC; cdr3_aa: CASSLFSPGGTEETQYF
d_call: -; clone_size: many; j_call: TRBJ1-1; v_call: TRBV7-2; cdr3_nt: TGTGCCAGCAGCTCGGACAGCAACACTGAAGCTTTCTTT; cdr3_aa: CASSSDSNTEAFF
d_call: TRBD2; clone_size: few; j_call: TRBJ2-3; v_call: TRBV3-1; cdr3_nt: TGTGCCAGCAGCCGAATAGCGGGGGGGCCGACAGATACGCAGTATTTT; cdr3_aa: CASSRIAGGPTDTQYF
d_call: TRBD1; clone_size: -; j_call: TRBJ2-5; v_call: TRBV7-6; cdr3_nt: TGTGCCAGCAGCTCCGAAAGTGCAGGGGGAGAGACCCAGTACTTC; cdr3_aa: CASSSESAGGETQYF
d_call: -; clone_size: many; j_call: TRBJ1-3; v_call: TRBV10-3; cdr3_nt: TGTGCCACCCGCCCAAGAATCGGGAACACCATATATTTT; cdr3_aa: CATRPRIGNTIYF
d_call: TRBD1; clone_size: -; j_call: TRBJ2-1; v_call: TRBV12-3/TRBV12-4; cdr3_nt: TGTGCCAGCAGTTTAGCGTCAGGGGGCGCGGGTAATGAGCAGTTCTTC; cdr3_aa: CASSLASGGAGNEQFF
d_call: TRBD1; clone_size: -; j_call: TRBJ2-7; v_call: TRBV6-2/TRBV6-3; cdr3_nt: TGTGCCAGCAGCAGGGGGCTTCGAGCCGACGAGCAGTACTTC; cdr3_aa: CASSRGLRADEQYF
d_call: -; clone_size: -; j_call: TRBJ1-2; v_call: TRBV20-1; cdr3_nt: TGCAGTGCTTTTTCAGGGAGATCCTATGGCTACACCTTC; cdr3_aa: CSAFSGRSYGYTF
d_call: TRBD1; clone_size: few; j_call: TRBJ2-2; v_call: TRBV12-3/TRBV12-4; cdr3_nt: TGTGCCAGCAGGAGGACAGGGACCGGGGAGCTGTTTTTT; cdr3_aa: CASRRTGTGELFF
d_call: -; clone_size: few; j_call: TRBJ1-6; v_call: TRBV11-2; cdr3_nt: TGTGCCAGCAGGCGGCCGGGGTCCTATAATTCACCCCTCCACTTT; cdr3_aa: CASRRPGSYNSPLHF
d_call: -; clone_size: few; j_call: TRBJ1-5; v_call: TRBV5-1; cdr3_nt: TGCGCCAGCAGCTTGGCCTCTATGGATCAGCCCCAGCATTTT; cdr3_aa: CASSLASMDQPQHF
d_call: -; clone_size: once; j_call: TRBJ1-6; v_call: TRBV18; cdr3_nt: TGTGCCAGCTCACCATCGTATAGAGAGTCACCCCTCCACTTT; cdr3_aa: CASSPSYRESPLHF
d_call: TRBD1; clone_size: -; j_call: TRBJ2-5; v_call: TRBV28; cdr3_nt: TGTGCCAGCAGTTTCCCCGTGACAGGGTCAGGGCAAGAGACCCAGTACTTC; cdr3_aa: CASSFPVTGSGQETQYF
d_call: TRBD1; clone_size: few; j_call: TRBJ1-1; v_call: TRBV5-1; cdr3_nt: TGCGCCAGCAGCTGGGGGACAGGGGGCGACACTGAAGCTTTT; cdr3_aa: CASSWGTGGDTEAF
d_call: -; clone_size: few; j_call: TRBJ1-2; v_call: TRBV29-1; cdr3_nt: TGCAGCGTGGGGGAAGGGGACGGCTACACCTTC; cdr3_aa: CSVGEGDGYTF
d_call: -; clone_size: -; j_call: TRBJ1-5; v_call: TRBV6-2/TRBV6-3; cdr3_nt: TGTGCCAGCAGTTCCACTACGAATCAGCCCCAGCATTTT; cdr3_aa: CASSSTTNQPQHF
d_call: -; clone_size: -; j_call: TRBJ1-5; v_call: TRBV6-5; cdr3_nt: TGTGCCAGCAGTCGGGACTTAAGCTTTAATCAGCCCCAGCATTTT; cdr3_aa: CASSRDLSFNQPQHF
d_call: TRBD2; clone_size: few; j_call: TRBJ2-5; v_call: TRBV6-5; cdr3_nt: TGTGCCAGCTCCAAACGGGCTAGCGGGGGGCAAGAGACCCAGTACTTC; cdr3_aa: CASSKRASGGQETQYF
d_call: -; clone_size: many; j_call: TRBJ1-1; v_call: TRBV5-4; cdr3_nt: TGTGCCAGCAGCTTGGAAACAGGGAACACTGAAGCTTTCTTT; cdr3_aa: CASSLETGNTEAFF
d_call: -; clone_size: -; j_call: TRBJ1-1; v_call: TRBV4-1; cdr3_nt: TGCGCCAGCAGCCAGGGGATGACTGAAGCTTTCTTT; cdr3_aa: CASSQGMTEAFF
d_call: TRBD1; clone_size: few; j_call: TRBJ2-7; v_call: TRBV6-5; cdr3_nt: TGTGCCAGCGGGGCGGGACAGGGGGTGTACGAGCAGTACTTC; cdr3_aa: CASGAGQGVYEQYF
d_call: TRBD1; clone_size: few; j_call: TRBJ2-7; v_call: TRBV4-3; cdr3_nt: TGCGCCAGCAGCCAAGTAGAGGGACAGGGCTACGAGCAGTACTTC; cdr3_aa: CASSQVEGQGYEQYF
d_call: TRBD2; clone_size: -; j_call: TRBJ2-3; v_call: TRBV10-3; cdr3_nt: TGTGCCATCAGTGAGTCGAGGGTAGCGGGGGTTCCTAGCACAGATACGCAGTATTTT; cdr3_aa: CAISESRVAGVPSTDTQYF
d_call: -; clone_size: -; j_call: TRBJ2-3; v_call: TRBV20-1; cdr3_nt: TGCAGTGCTAGAGATGTTAGCGGCCGCACAGATACGCAGTATTTT; cdr3_aa: CSARDVSGRTDTQYF
d_call: TRBD2; clone_size: many; j_call: TRBJ2-3; v_call: TRBV12-3/TRBV12-4; cdr3_nt: TGTGCCAGCAGTCCTACGGGACTAGCTGGTTATACGCAGTATTTT; cdr3_aa: CASSPTGLAGYTQYF
d_call: -; clone_size: -; j_call: TRBJ1-5; v_call: TRBV3-1; cdr3_nt: TGTGCCAGCAGCCAAAACAGCAATCAGCCCCAGCATTTT; cdr3_aa: CASSQNSNQPQHF
d_call: TRBD2; clone_size: few; j_call: TRBJ2-5; v_call: TRBV6-2/TRBV6-3; cdr3_nt: TGTGCCAGCAGTTACGCGGGGACTAGGGAAGAGACCCAGTACTTC; cdr3_aa: CASSYAGTREETQYF
d_call: TRBD1; clone_size: few; j_call: TRBJ1-1; v_call: TRBV5-1; cdr3_nt: TGCGCCAGCAGCTGGGGGACAGGGGGCGCGGGTCCAAACACTGAAGCTTTCTTT; cdr3_aa: CASSWGTGGAGPNTEAFF
d_call: -; clone_size: few; j_call: TRBJ2-5; v_call: TRBV6-5; cdr3_nt: TGTGCCAGCAGTTACGACAGCCAAGAGACCCAGTACTTC; cdr3_aa: CASSYDSQETQYF
d_call: -; clone_size: -; j_call: TRBJ1-5; v_call: TRBV29-1; cdr3_nt: TGCAGCGTTTCGGTCTACAGCAATCAGCCCCAGCATTTT; cdr3_aa: CSVSVYSNQPQHF
d_call: TRBD1; clone_size: few; j_call: TRBJ2-2; v_call: TRBV20-1; cdr3_nt: TGCAGTGCTAGTGAGCAAACAGGGGCCCAAGCCGGGGAGCTGTTTTTT; cdr3_aa: CSASEQTGAQAGELFF
d_call: -; clone_size: many; j_call: TRBJ1-4; v_call: TRBV4-1; cdr3_nt: TGCGCCAGCAGCCAAGCTGGGGGCGGTGAAAAACTGTTTTTT; cdr3_aa: CASSQAGGGEKLFF